This T cell receptor (beta chain) emerged from a study of glioma-infiltrating T cells after dendritic cell vaccination. Study in general: Three intradermal dendritic cell vaccine injections were given every two weeks. The study's findings and limits: Higher pretreatment TIL content predicted longer progression-free time and survival.

As concerns this clone: Its target is not known.

This CDR3 contains 16 residues. Germline loops: CDR1 SNHLY, CDR2 FYNNEI. J lost 2 bases, V lost 1 base, and 2 bases had no gene match. Sequenced by immunoSEQ multiplex PCR; TCRdb stores in-frame clones only, minus some. The sample has over 80,000 clones, 81% seen once; the top ten hold less than 2.5%. Time point indicated: after dendritic cell vaccination, including at tumor progression/relapse. Patients had residual fresh-frozen tumor tissue and more than two years of survival data. The V call is TRBV2, the J call TRBJ2-6; 7 nucleotides align to TRBD2. The clonotype was recovered from a human donor with glioblastoma. The source was blood, collected after dendritic cell vaccination. The CDR3 spells CASSEGGGTGANVLTF. The CDR3 coding sequence is TGTGCCAGCAGTGAAGGGGGGGGTACTGGGGCCAACGTCCTGACTTTC.